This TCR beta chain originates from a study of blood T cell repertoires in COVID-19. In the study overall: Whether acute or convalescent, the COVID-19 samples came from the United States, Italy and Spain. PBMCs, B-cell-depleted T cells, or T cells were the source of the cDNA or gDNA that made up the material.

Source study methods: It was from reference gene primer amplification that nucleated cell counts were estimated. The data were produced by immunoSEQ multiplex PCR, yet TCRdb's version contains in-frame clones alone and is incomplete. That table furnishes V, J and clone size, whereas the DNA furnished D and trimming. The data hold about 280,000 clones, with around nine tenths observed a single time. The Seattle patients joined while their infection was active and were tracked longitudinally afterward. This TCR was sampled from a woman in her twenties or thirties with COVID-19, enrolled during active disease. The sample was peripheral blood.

The DNA for the CDR3 is TGTGCCACCGGGACAAAAGGCGATGAGCAGTTCTTC. This codes for CATGTKGDEQFF. This chain links TRBV10-3 with TRBJ2-1; TRBD1 is a possible D gene (6 bases). In germline, CDR1 is ENHRY, CDR2 SYGVKD. The CDR3 loop spans 12 amino acids. With 10 bases removed from V and 8 bases from J, the gap between germline ends came to 15 bases.